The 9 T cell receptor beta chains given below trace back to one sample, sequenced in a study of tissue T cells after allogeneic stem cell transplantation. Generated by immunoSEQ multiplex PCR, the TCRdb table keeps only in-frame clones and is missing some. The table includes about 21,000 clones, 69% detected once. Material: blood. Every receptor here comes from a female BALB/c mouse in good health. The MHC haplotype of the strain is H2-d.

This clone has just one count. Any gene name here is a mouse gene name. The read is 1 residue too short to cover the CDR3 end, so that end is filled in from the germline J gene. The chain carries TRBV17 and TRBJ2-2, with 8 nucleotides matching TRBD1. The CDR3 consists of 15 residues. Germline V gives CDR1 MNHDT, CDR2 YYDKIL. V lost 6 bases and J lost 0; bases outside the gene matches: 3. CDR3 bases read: TGTGCTAGCAGCCACAGGGGGGCAAACACCGGGCAGCTCTAC. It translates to CASSHRGANTGQLY. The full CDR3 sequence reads CASSHRGANTGQLYF.

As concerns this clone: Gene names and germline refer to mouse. The CDR3 loop is CASSLGGLGTEVFF. The DNA read from the CDR3 is TGTGCTAGCAGTTTAGGGGGCTTGGGCACAGAAGTCTTC. The V gene is TRBV29, the J gene TRBJ1-1, with TRBD1 as a possible D gene (6 bases). The missing CDR3 end, 1 residue past where the read stops, is filled in from the germline J gene. The CDR3 covers 14 residues. The germline V gene has CDR1 MSHET and CDR2 SYDVDS. V was trimmed by 2 bases and J by 4 bases, leaving 11 bases between them. The full variable domain, its missing parts supplied by reference TRBV29 and TRBJ1-1, is DMKVTQMPRYLIKRMGENVLLECGQDMSHETMYWYRQDPGLGLQLIYISYDVDSNSEGDIPKGYRVSRKKREHFSLILDSAKTNQTSVYFCASSLGGLGTEVFFGKGTRLTVV.

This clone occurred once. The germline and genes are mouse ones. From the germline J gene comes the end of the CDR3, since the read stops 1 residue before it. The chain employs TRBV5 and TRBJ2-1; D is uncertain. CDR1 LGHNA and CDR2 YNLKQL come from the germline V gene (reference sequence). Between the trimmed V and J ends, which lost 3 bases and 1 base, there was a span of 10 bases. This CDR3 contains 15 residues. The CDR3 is CASSQRRENYAEQFF. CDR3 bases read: TGTGCCAGCAGCCAGAGACGGGAGAACTATGCTGAGCAGTTC.

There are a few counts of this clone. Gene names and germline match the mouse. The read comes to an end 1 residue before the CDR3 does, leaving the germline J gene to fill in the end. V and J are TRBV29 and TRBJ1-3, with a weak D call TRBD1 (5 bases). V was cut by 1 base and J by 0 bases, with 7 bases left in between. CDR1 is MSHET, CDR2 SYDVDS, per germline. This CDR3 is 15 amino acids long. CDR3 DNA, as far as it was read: TGTGCTAGCAGTTTATGGACAAATTCTGGAAATACGCTCTAT. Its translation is CASSLWTNSGNTLY. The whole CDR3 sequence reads CASSLWTNSGNTLYF.

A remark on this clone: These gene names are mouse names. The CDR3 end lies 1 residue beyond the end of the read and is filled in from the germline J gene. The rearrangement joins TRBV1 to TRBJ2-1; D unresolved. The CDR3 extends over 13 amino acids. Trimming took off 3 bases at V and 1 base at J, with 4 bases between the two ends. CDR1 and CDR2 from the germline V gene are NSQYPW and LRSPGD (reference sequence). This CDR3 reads CTCSAGNYAEQFF. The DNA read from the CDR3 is TGCACCTGCAGTGCTGGAAACTATGCTGAGCAGTTC.

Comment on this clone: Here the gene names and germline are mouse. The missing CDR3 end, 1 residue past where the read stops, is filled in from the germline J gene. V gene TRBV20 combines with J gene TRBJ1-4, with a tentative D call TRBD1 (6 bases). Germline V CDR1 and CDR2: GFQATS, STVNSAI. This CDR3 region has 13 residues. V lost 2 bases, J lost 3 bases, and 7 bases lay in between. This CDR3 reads CGARTGTNERLFF. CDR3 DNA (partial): TGTGGTGCTAGGACAGGGACCAACGAAAGATTATTT.

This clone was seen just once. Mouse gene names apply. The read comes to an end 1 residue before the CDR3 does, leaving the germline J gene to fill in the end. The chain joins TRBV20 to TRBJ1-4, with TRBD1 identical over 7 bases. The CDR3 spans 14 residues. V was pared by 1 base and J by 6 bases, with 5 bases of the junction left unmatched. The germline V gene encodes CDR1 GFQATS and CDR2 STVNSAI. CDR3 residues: CGARGQGVHERLFF. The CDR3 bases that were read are TGTGGTGCTAGGGGCCAGGGGGTACACGAAAGATTATTT. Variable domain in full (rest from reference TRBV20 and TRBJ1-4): GALVYQYPRRTICKSGTSMRMECQAVGFQATSVAWYRQSPQKTFELIALSTVNSAIKYEQNFTQEKFPISHPNLSFSSMTVLNAYLEDRGLYLCGARGQGVHERLFFGHGTKLSVL.

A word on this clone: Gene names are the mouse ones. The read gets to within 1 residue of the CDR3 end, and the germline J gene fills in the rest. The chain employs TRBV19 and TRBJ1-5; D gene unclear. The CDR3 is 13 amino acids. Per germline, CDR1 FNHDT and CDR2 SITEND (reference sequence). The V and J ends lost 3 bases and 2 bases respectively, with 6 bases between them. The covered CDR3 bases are TGTGCCAGCAGTAATGGACACAACCAGGCTCCGCTT. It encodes CASSNGHNQAPL. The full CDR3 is CASSNGHNQAPLF.

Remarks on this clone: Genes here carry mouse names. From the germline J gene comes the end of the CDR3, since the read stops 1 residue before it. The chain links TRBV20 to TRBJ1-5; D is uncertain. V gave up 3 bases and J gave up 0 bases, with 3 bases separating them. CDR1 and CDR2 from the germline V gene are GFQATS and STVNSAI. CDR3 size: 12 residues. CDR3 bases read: TGTGGTGCTAGCTATAACAACCAGGCTCCGCTT. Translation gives CGASYNNQAPL. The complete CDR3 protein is CGASYNNQAPLF.